The 5 T cell receptor beta chains given below trace back to one sample, sequenced in a study of T cells in localized non-small cell lung cancer (dated by TCRdb to the early 2020s). The library was built by means of the immunoSEQ multiplex PCR assay. TCRdb obtained this table from immuneACCESS and retained in-frame rearrangements with V and J assigned. These tables miss some clones; where compared with another copy, unresolved V genes account for less than half of the shortfall, and the remainder is unexplained. This sample lists about 33,000 clones; roughly 90% were detected once. The top ten clones comprise about 3.9% of the sample. The source was peripheral blood, collected before any cancer treatment. Receptors originate from a man aged 40-75 years with stage I lung adenocarcinoma.

This clone was recorded once. The V call is TRBV5-1, the J call TRBJ1-1; D is unresolved. This CDR3 is 16 amino acids long. The germline CDR1 and CDR2 sequences are SGHRS and YFSETQ. Trimming took off 0 bases at V and 1 base at J, with 13 bases between the two ends. The CDR3 nucleotides are TGCGCCAGCAGCTTGGTCGCGATCCTAGGGAACACTGAAGCTTTCTTT. This sequence encodes CASSLVAILGNTEAFF.

This clone has just one count. The V call is TRBV27, the J call TRBJ1-3; no clear D gene. The CDR3 runs 17 residues. The germline V gene has CDR1 MNHEY and CDR2 SMNVEV (reference sequence). The ends were cut back, 2 bases at V and 0 bases at J, with 14 bases in the middle. The CDR3 nucleotides read TGTGCCAGCAGTTTACCCTCATATCACATCTCTGGAAACACCATATATTTT. As protein: CASSLPSYHISGNTIYF.

The V and J genes are TRBV5-1 and TRBJ1-1; 11 nucleotides line up with TRBD1. This CDR3 has 15 residues. The V gene's germline CDR1 is SGHRS and CDR2 YFSETQ. V shed 0 bases and J 4 bases; nucleotides not matched to a gene: 2. This CDR3 reads CASSLAGTGGTEAFF. The CDR3 DNA sequence: TGCGCCAGCAGCTTGGCGGGGACAGGGGGCACTGAAGCTTTCTTT.

This chain links TRBV9 with TRBJ1-4, with 8 bases fitting TRBD1. With 2 bases clipped from V and 8 bases from J, the junction kept 8 bases outside the gene matches. From germline, CDR1 is SGDLS and CDR2 YYNGEE. The CDR3 runs to 15 residues. The CDR3 loop reads CASSVRWSGGEKLFF. The CDR3 DNA reads TGTGCCAGCAGCGTTCGATGGTCAGGGGGCGAAAAACTGTTTTTT.

The CDR3 sequence: CASSRMGRGAGTGELFF. The CDR3 DNA reads as TGTGCCAGCAGCCGGATGGGTCGGGGGGCCGGCACCGGGGAGCTGTTTTTT. The chain has TRBV11-3 and TRBJ2-2, with D perhaps TRBD2 (7 bases). V lost 5 bases and J 4 bases, leaving 20 bases between the germline ends. The germline V gene encodes CDR1 SGHNT and CDR2 YENEEA. This CDR3 contains 17 residues.